These T cell receptor beta chains were read from a single sample in a study of blood T cells in healthy people across ages. TCRdb used MiXCR to reprocess the 5' RACE reads, holding one entry per CDR3 protein. Of roughly 640,000 distinct CDR3 sequences detected, less than 35% appear once; the ten largest clones hold approximately 14%. Sequencing was performed on blood. All receptors derive from a woman older than 75 in good health. The CDR3 runs from the conserved cysteine through the conserved F or W. A D gene is named only where the DNA matches it firmly. Only some rows state a clone size, as once, few, many or a class for expanded clones.

D gene	V gene	J gene	clone size	CDR3 protein	CDR3 DNA
NA	TRBV27	TRBJ1-6	few	CASGGQINSPLHF	TGTGCCAGCGGCGGCCAGATCAATTCACCCCTCCACTTT
NA	TRBV7-2	TRBJ2-7	many	CASSSRQSYEQYF	TGTGCCAGCAGCTCCCGGCAATCATACGAGCAGTACTTC
NA	TRBV10-3	TRBJ2-7	many	CATNPAPEGEQYF	TGTGCCACCAACCCGGCACCGGAGGGCGAGCAGTACTTC
TRBD2	TRBV3-1	TRBJ2-5	NA	CASSQVPSGGETQYF	TGTGCCAGCAGCCAAGTTCCTAGCGGGGGAGAGACCCAGTACTTC
TRBD1	TRBV20-1	TRBJ2-3	many	CSAPGEGASTDTQYF	TGCAGTGCTCCCGGAGAGGGGGCGAGCACAGATACGCAGTATTTT
NA	TRBV7-9	TRBJ1-2	NA	CASSLGGEAYGYTF	TGTGCCAGCAGCCTAGGCGGGGAGGCCTATGGCTACACCTTC
NA	TRBV28	TRBJ1-5	NA	CASSSSGAGNQPQHF	TGTGCCAGCAGTTCCTCAGGGGCGGGCAATCAGCCCCAGCATTTT
TRBD2	TRBV19	TRBJ2-5	NA	CASSSPSGGAVETQYF	TGTGCCAGTAGTTCACCTAGCGGGGGGGCCGTGGAGACCCAGTACTTC
NA	TRBV9	TRBJ2-6	many	CASSVQGSTLSGANVLTF	TGTGCCAGCAGCGTACAGGGGAGTACCCTCTCTGGGGCCAACGTCCTGACTTTC
TRBD1	TRBV10-1	TRBJ2-7	NA	CARKTGNAEQYF	TGCGCCAGGAAGACAGGGAACGCCGAGCAGTACTTC
NA	TRBV7-9	TRBJ2-7	many	CASSTATLYEQYF	TGTGCCAGCAGCACCGCGACACTCTACGAGCAGTACTTC
NA	TRBV7-9	TRBJ1-1	many	CASSLAGGVGAFF	TGTGCCAGCAGCTTAGCGGGAGGCGTAGGCGCTTTCTTT
TRBD1	TRBV28	TRBJ2-3	NA	CASTQGGRILDTQYF	TGTGCCAGCACCCAAGGGGGCAGGATACTCGATACGCAGTATTTT
NA	TRBV10-3	TRBJ1-5	NA	CAIRESGINQPQHF	TGTGCCATCAGGGAGTCAGGGATCAATCAGCCCCAGCATTTT
TRBD2	TRBV9	TRBJ2-3	NA	CASSADGKRGDTQYF	TGTGCCAGCAGCGCAGATGGGAAGCGGGGAGATACGCAGTATTTT
NA	TRBV6-6	TRBJ1-2	many	CASSYRLSYGYTF	TGTGCCAGCAGTTACAGGCTGAGCTATGGCTACACCTTC
NA	TRBV20-1	TRBJ2-6	NA	CSASPRSGANVLTF	TGCAGTGCTAGTCCCCGGTCTGGGGCCAACGTCCTGACTTTC
NA	TRBV9	TRBJ2-2	NA	CASSVVEQGRSGELFF	TGTGCCAGCAGCGTAGTAGAACAGGGAAGAAGCGGGGAGCTGTTTTTT
NA	TRBV20-1	TRBJ2-1	NA	CSARRSGLNYNEQFF	TGCAGTGCTAGGCGCTCGGGGTTAAACTACAATGAGCAGTTCTTC
NA	TRBV6-5	TRBJ2-3	NA	CASSYKGTQYF	TGTGCCAGCAGTTACAAGGGGACGCAGTATTTT
TRBD1	TRBV5-1	TRBJ1-1	few	CASSLEGTGVTEAFF	TGCGCCAGCAGCTTGGAAGGGACAGGGGTCACTGAAGCTTTCTTT
TRBD2	TRBV24-1	TRBJ2-5	NA	CATSDLGGGQETQYF	TGTGCCACCAGTGATTTGGGGGGGGGCCAAGAGACCCAGTACTTC
NA	TRBV7-3	TRBJ2-3	many	CASSRGRRTDTQYF	TGTGCCAGCAGCCGGGGTCGTCGCACAGATACGCAGTATTTT
NA	TRBV11-2	TRBJ1-5	NA	CASSIGDRLGNQPQHF	TGTGCCAGCAGCATTGGGGACCGCTTGGGCAATCAGCCCCAGCATTTT
TRBD1	TRBV15	TRBJ2-1	NA	CATRSGTGVYNEQFF	TGTGCCACCAGATCCGGGACAGGGGTTTACAATGAGCAGTTCTTC
NA	TRBV27	TRBJ1-2	many	CASSSPLRHGYTF	TGTGCCAGCAGTTCCCCGCTACGCCATGGCTACACCTTC
TRBD1	TRBV18	TRBJ2-7	few	CASSPPGQASYNEQYF	TGTGCCAGCTCACCACCCGGACAGGCCTCCTACAATGAGCAGTACTTC
TRBD1	TRBV28	TRBJ2-3	few	CASRLVQGDTDTQYF	TGTGCCAGCAGGTTGGTCCAGGGGGACACAGATACGCAGTATTTT
NA	TRBV20-1	TRBJ1-2	NA	CSARVGAVRNYGYTF	TGCAGTGCTAGAGTGGGGGCAGTTCGTAACTATGGCTACACCTTC
TRBD1	TRBV12-3/TRBV12-4	TRBJ1-3	NA	CASSSRDRAGNTIYF	TGTGCCAGCAGTTCCCGGGACAGGGCAGGAAACACCATATATTTT
NA	TRBV7-9	TRBJ1-1	NA	CSSSRFTGTTEAFF	TGTTCCAGCAGCCGATTTACAGGGACCACTGAAGCTTTCTTT
NA	TRBV5-1	TRBJ1-2	many	CASSLAQGSVGYTF	TGCGCCAGCAGCTTGGCACAGGGTTCAGTTGGCTACACCTTC
NA	TRBV4-1	TRBJ2-3	NA	CTNSQDWSSDTQYF	TGCACCAACAGCCAAGATTGGTCTTCAGATACGCAGTATTTT
TRBD1	TRBV6-2/TRBV6-3	TRBJ1-2	many	CASRRTGGTDYGYTF	TGTGCCAGCAGGAGGACAGGGGGCACGGACTATGGCTACACCTTC
NA	TRBV6-1	TRBJ2-7	NA	CASSEAHRAASSYEQYF	TGTGCCAGCAGTGAAGCCCACAGGGCTGCAAGCTCCTACGAGCAGTACTTC
NA	TRBV7-2	TRBJ2-5	NA	CASSLEAGPWETQYF	TGTGCCAGCAGCTTAGAAGCAGGACCATGGGAGACCCAGTACTTC
TRBD2	TRBV12-3/TRBV12-4	TRBJ2-1	few	CASRRGGAGDEQFF	TGTGCCAGCAGGCGAGGGGGAGCGGGGGACGAGCAGTTCTTC
NA	TRBV7-9	TRBJ1-4	few	CASSLERGISEKLFF	TGTGCCAGCAGCTTAGAGAGGGGAATAAGTGAAAAACTGTTTTTT
NA	TRBV7-9	TRBJ2-5	NA	CASSLFVNRDLWEETQYF	TGTGCTAGCAGCTTATTTGTTAACCGGGACCTGTGGGAAGAGACCCAGTACTTC
TRBD2	TRBV10-2	TRBJ2-4	once	CASRGLAGGDIQYF	TGCGCCAGCAGAGGACTAGCGGGAGGGGACATTCAGTACTTC
TRBD1	TRBV4-1	TRBJ2-5	few	CASSQSTGTEYNEQYF	TGCGCCAGCAGCCAATCAACCGGGACAGAATACAATGAGCAGTACTTC
NA	TRBV20-1	TRBJ2-5	NA	CSASGRKALPQETQYF	TGCAGTGCTAGTGGGCGAAAAGCCCTCCCCCAAGAGACCCAGTACTTC
TRBD1	TRBV4-1	TRBJ2-7	few	CASSQPRDRSYEQYF	TGCGCCAGCAGCCAACCCCGGGACAGGAGTTACGAGCAGTACTTC
NA	TRBV27	TRBJ2-6	few	CASTPWTSSGANVLTF	TGTGCCAGCACCCCCTGGACCAGCTCTGGGGCCAACGTCCTGACTTTC
NA	TRBV12-3/TRBV12-4	TRBJ2-1	many	CASTTVVTNEQFF	TGTGCCAGCACCACGGTTGTGACCAATGAGCAGTTCTTC
NA	TRBV10-3	TRBJ2-3	many	CAISDRADTQYF	TGTGCCATCAGTGATCGGGCAGATACGCAGTATTTT
NA	TRBV18	TRBJ1-2	few	CAGLRDTNYGYTF	TGTGCCGGCTTAAGGGATACTAACTATGGCTACACCTTC
NA	TRBV7-9	TRBJ2-7	NA	CASSSRGRTYEQYF	TGTGCCAGCAGCTCTAGGGGACGGACCTACGAGCAGTACTTC
TRBD2	TRBV20-1	TRBJ2-3	NA	CSAHRPGLDPRTDTRYF	TGCAGTGCTCATCGTCCGGGACTAGATCCACGCACAGATACGCGGTATTTT
NA	TRBV30	TRBJ1-1	few	CAWSLKGNTEAFF	TGTGCCTGGAGCCTCAAGGGTAACACTGAAGCTTTCTTT
TRBD2	TRBV20-1	TRBJ2-1	once	CSARDFASGGRNEQFF	TGCAGTGCTAGAGATTTTGCCAGCGGGGGAAGAAATGAGCAGTTCTTC
NA	TRBV29-1	TRBJ1-4	few	CSVRNQDPKLFF	TGCAGCGTTCGTAATCAAGACCCTAAACTGTTTTTT
NA	TRBV6-6	TRBJ1-1	NA	CASSYGQGGEAFF	TGTGCCAGCAGTTACGGGCAGGGCGGTGAAGCTTTCTTT
NA	TRBV5-6	TRBJ1-4	many	CASSHRLFRGAGGEKLFF	TGTGCCAGCAGCCATCGCCTCTTTAGGGGGGCTGGCGGCGAAAAACTGTTTTTT
NA	TRBV9	TRBJ2-7	many	CASSAVQDSYEQYF	TGTGCCAGCAGCGCCGTCCAGGACTCCTACGAGCAGTACTTC
TRBD2	TRBV20-1	TRBJ2-1	NA	CSARDVSGGPGEQFF	TGCAGTGCTAGGGACGTTAGCGGGGGGCCCGGTGAGCAGTTCTTC
NA	TRBV6-6	TRBJ2-6	many	CASSYPGSGANVLTF	TGTGCCAGCAGTTACCCAGGCTCTGGGGCCAACGTCCTGACTTTC
NA	TRBV10-3	TRBJ2-7	many	CAISEIGGEQYF	TGTGCCATCAGTGAGATAGGAGGCGAGCAGTACTTC
NA	TRBV3-1	TRBJ2-5	NA	CASSQGMSVLETQYF	TGTGCCAGCAGCCAAGGGATGAGCGTATTGGAGACCCAGTACTTC
TRBD1	TRBV11-2	TRBJ1-6	NA	CASSLGTGVDSPLHF	TGTGCCAGCAGCTTAGGAACAGGGGTTGATTCACCCCTCCACTTT